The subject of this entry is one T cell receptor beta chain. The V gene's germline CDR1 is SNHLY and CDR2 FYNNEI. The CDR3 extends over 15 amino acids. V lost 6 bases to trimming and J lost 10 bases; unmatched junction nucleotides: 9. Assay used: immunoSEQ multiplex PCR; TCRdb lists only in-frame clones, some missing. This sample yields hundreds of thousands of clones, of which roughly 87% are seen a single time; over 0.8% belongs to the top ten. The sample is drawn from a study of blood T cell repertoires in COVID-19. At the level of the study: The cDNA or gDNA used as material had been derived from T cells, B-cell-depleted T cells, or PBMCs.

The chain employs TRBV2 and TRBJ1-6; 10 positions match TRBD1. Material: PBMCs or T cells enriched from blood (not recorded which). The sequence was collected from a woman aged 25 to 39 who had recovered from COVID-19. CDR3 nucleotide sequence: TGTGCCAGCAGGGGTGGGACAGGGGCGGAATCACCCCTCCACTTT. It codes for CASRGGTGAESPLHF. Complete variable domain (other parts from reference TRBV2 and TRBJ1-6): EPEVTQTPSHQVTQMGQEVILRCVPISNHLYFYWYRQILGQKVEFLVSFYNNEISEKSEIFDDQFSVERPDGSNFTLKIRSTKLEDSAMYFCASRGGTGAESPLHFGNGTRLTVT.